This TCR beta chain appears in the sequencing data of a study of blood T cell repertoires in COVID-19. Study-wide context: From the United States, Italy and Spain came samples of acute and convalescent COVID-19. In each case, the material was cDNA or gDNA derived from T cells, B-cell-depleted T cells, or PBMCs.

Only in-frame clones appear in the TCRdb table, and some are missing; sequencing was by immunoSEQ multiplex PCR. The sample yields hundreds of thousands of clones, 86% seen once. The TCR was taken from a woman aged 70-85 years with COVID-19, enrolled during active disease. Sample: peripheral blood.

Here the CDR3 DNA reads TGTGCCATCACCGGACAGGGACGAGGAGATACGCAGTATTTT. Amino acid sequence: CAITGQGRGDTQYF. J is TRBJ2-3 and V is TRBV10-3; 8 nucleotides align to TRBD1. Germline V gives CDR1 ENHRY, CDR2 SYGVKD. The CDR3 is made up of 14 amino acids. V dropped 7 bases and J dropped 5; count of bases not matched to a gene: 8.